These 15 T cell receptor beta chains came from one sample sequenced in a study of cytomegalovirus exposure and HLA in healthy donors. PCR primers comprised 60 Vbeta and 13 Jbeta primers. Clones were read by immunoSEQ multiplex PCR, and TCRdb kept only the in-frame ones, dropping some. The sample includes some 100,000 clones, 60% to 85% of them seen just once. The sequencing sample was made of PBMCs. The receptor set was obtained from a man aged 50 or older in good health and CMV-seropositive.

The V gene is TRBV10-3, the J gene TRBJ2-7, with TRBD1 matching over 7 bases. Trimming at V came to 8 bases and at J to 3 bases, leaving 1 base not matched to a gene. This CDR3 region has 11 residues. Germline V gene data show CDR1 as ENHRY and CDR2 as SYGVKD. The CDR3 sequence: CAIRTGYEQYF. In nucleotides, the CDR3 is TGTGCCATCCGGACAGGCTACGAGCAGTACTTC.

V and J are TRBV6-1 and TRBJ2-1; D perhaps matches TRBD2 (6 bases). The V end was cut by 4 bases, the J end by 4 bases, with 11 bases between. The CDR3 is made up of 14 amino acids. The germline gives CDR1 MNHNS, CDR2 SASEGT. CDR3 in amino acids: CASSVMGGYNEQFF. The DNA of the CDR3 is TGTGCCAGCAGTGTAATGGGGGGATACAATGAGCAGTTCTTC.

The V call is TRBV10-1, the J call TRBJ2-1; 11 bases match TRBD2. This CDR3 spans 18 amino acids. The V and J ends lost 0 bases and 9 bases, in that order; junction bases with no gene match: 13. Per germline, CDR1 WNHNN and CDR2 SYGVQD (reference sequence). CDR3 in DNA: TGCGCCAGCAGTGAGTCAACTAGCGGGAGAAAACTCTGCTGTGAGCAGTTCTTC. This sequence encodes CASSESTSGRKLCCEQFF.

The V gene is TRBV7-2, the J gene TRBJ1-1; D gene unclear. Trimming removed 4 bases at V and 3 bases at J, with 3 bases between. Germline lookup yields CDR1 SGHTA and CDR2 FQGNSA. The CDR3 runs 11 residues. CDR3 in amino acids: CASSSYTEAFF. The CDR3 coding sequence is TGTGCCAGCAGCTCTTACACTGAAGCTTTCTTT.

CDR3 region: CASSLVGGDTEAFF. The CDR3 DNA is TGTGCCAGCAGCTTAGTCGGGGGGGACACTGAAGCTTTCTTT. The V gene is TRBV7-2, the J gene TRBJ1-1, with D possibly TRBD1 on 5 matching bases. The germline V and J ends were trimmed by 1 base and 3 bases, with 9 bases remaining between them. CDR3 length equals 14 residues. Per the germline V gene, CDR1 is SGHTA and CDR2 is FQGNSA.

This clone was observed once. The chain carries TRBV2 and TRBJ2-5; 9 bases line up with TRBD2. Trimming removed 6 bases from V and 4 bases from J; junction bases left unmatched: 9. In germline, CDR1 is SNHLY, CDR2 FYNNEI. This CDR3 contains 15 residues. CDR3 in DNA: TGTGCCAGCAGCCTGACTGGACTAGCGCGAGAGACCCAGTACTTC. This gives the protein CASSLTGLARETQYF.

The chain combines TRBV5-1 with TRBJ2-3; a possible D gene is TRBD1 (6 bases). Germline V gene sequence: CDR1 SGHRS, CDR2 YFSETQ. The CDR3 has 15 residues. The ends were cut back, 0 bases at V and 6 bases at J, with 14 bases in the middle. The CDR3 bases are TGCGCCAGCAGCTTGGCCGGGACAATCCGGGATACGCAGTATTTT. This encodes CASSLAGTIRDTQYF.

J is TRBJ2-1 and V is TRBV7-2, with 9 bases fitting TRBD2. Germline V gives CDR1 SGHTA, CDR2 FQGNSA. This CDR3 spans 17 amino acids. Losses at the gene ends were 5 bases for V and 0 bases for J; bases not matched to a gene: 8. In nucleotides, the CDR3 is TGTGCCAGCAGCAACACACGCGGGGGGGTCTCCTACAATGAGCAGTTCTTC. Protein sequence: CASSNTRGGVSYNEQFF. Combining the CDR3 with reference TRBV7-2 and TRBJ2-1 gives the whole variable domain GAGVSQSPSNKVTEKGKDVELRCDPISGHTALYWYRQSLGQGLEFLIYFQGNSAPDKSGLPSDRFSAERTGGSVSTLTIQRTQQEDSAVYLCASSNTRGGVSYNEQFFGPGTRLTVL.

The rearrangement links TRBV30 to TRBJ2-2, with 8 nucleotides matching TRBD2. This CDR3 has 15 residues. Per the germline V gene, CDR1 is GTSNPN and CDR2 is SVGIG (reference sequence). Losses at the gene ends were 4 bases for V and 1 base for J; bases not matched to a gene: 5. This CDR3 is CAWTVAGGNTGELFF. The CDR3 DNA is TGTGCCTGGACCGTGGCGGGAGGGAACACCGGGGAGCTGTTTTTT.

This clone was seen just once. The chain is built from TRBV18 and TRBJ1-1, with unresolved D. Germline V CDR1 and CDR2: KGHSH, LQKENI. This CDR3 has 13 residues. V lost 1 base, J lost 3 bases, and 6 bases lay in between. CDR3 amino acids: CASSPRGYTEAFF. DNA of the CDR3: TGTGCCAGCTCACCACGAGGGTACACTGAAGCTTTCTTT. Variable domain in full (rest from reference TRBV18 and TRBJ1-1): NAGVMQNPRHLVRRRGQEARLRCSPMKGHSHVYWYRQLPEEGLKFMVYLQKENIIDESGMPKERFSAEFPKEGPSILRIQQVVRGDSAAYFCASSPRGYTEAFFGQGTRLTVV.

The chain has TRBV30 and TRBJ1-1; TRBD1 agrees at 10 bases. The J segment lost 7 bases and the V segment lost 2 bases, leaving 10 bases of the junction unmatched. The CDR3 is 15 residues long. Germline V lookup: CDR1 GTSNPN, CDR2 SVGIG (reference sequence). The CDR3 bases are TGTGCCTGGAGTCCCCACCGGGACAGGGGTGGTGAAGCTTTCTTT. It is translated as CAWSPHRDRGGEAFF.

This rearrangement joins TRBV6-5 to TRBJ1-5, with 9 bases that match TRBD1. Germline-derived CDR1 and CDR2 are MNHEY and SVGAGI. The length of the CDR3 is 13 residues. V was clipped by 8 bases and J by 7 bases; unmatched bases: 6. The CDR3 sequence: CASGLDRGQPQHF. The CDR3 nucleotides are TGTGCCAGCGGGTTGGACAGGGGACAGCCCCAGCATTTT.

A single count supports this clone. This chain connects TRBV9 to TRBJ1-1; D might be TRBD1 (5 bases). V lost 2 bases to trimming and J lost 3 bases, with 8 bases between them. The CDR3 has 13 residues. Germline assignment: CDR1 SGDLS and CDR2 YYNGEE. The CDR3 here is CASSVQGDTEAFF. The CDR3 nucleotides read TGTGCCAGCAGCGTTCAGGGTGACACTGAAGCTTTCTTT. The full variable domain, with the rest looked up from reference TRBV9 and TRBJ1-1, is DSGVTQTPKHLITATGQRVTLRCSPRSGDLSVYWYQQSLDQGLQFLIQYYNGEERAKGNILERFSAQQFPDLHSELNLSSLELGDSALYFCASSVQGDTEAFFGQGTRLTVV.

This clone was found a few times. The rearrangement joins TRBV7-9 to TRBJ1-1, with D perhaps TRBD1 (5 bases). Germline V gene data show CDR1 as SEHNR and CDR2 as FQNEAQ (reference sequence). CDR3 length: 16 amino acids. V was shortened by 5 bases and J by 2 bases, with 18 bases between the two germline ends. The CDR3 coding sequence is TGTGCCAGCAGCCGACTGAGGAGTCAGGGAAACACTGAAGCTTTCTTT. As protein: CASSRLRSQGNTEAFF.

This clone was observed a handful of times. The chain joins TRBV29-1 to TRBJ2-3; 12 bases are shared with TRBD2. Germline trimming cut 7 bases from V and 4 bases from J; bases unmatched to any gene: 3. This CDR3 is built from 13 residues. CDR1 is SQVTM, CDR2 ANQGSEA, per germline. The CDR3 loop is CSGGTSGPDTQYF. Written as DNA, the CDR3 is TGCAGCGGGGGGACTAGCGGGCCAGATACGCAGTATTTT.